Below are 5 T cell receptor beta chains sequenced from a single sample in a study of OX40 agonist ivuxolimab in advanced cancers. The repertoire was sequenced with immunoSEQ multiplex PCR; TCRdb's copy has only in-frame clones and lacks some. The sample records roughly 70,000 clones, roughly 83% being singletons. The sequences come from CD4+ or CD8+ T cells sorted from blood, collected in a trial of the OX40 agonist ivuxolimab. The receptors come from an adult with an advanced solid tumor such as melanoma, head and neck, liver or kidney cancer.

This chain joins TRBV5-8 and TRBJ2-6; no reliable D call. In germline, CDR1 is SGHTS, CDR2 YDEGEE. V lost 4 bases and J 2 bases, leaving 7 bases between the germline ends. The CDR3 runs to 14 residues. The CDR3 DNA follows: TGTGCCAGCAGCCCAGCTGCTGGGGCCAACGTCCTGACTTTC. Translated: CASSPAAGANVLTF.

The V call is TRBV10-3, the J call TRBJ2-7, with 10 bases fitting TRBD1. V dropped 6 bases and J dropped 0; count of bases not matched to a gene: 5. This CDR3 has 15 amino acids. Looked up from germline, CDR1 is ENHRY and CDR2 is SYGVKD. CDR3 in DNA: TGTGCCATCAGAGAGGGACAGGGGATCTCCTACGAGCAGTACTTC. It translates to CAIREGQGISYEQYF.

CDR3 nucleotide sequence: TGTGCCTGCGGGGGAGGGAACAATCAGCCCCAGCATTTT. Its translation: CACGGGNNQPQHF. The chain couples TRBV6-6 to TRBJ1-5; D is perhaps TRBD1 (5 bases). The V and J ends lost 11 bases and 3 bases respectively, with 14 bases between them. The germline V gene has CDR1 MNHNY and CDR2 SVGAGI (reference sequence). The CDR3 sequence is 13 residues long.

The CDR3 reads CASRLGVGSYNEQFF. The CDR3 coding sequence is TGTGCCAGTAGATTGGGAGTCGGGTCCTACAATGAGCAGTTCTTC. The genes are TRBV19 and TRBJ2-1, with D possibly being TRBD2 (5 bases). Germline assignment: CDR1 LNHDA and CDR2 SQIVND (reference sequence). CDR3 length: 15 residues. V was pared by 6 bases and J by 1 base, with 13 bases between. Full variable domain (remainder filled in from reference TRBV19 and TRBJ2-1): DGGITQSPKYLFRKEGQNVTLSCEQNLNHDAMYWYRQDPGQGLRLIYYSQIVNDFQKGDIAEGYSVSREKKESFPLTVTSAQKNPTAFYLCASRLGVGSYNEQFFGPGTRLTVL.

The rearrangement joins TRBV4-1 to TRBJ1-5, with D perhaps TRBD1 (5 bases). CDR1 and CDR2 from the germline V gene are MGHRA and YSYEKL. The CDR3 is 14 amino acids. V shed 4 bases and J shed 6 bases, with 13 bases lying between them. Written as DNA, the CDR3 is TGCGCCAGCAGCCGGGTCGGGGGAATTCAGCCCCAGCATTTT. This gives the protein CASSRVGGIQPQHF.